This paragraph reports one TCR delta chain. Its antigen is currently not known. This likely traces to a read error, being one base from a far larger clone. This specimen includes other DNA sequences encoding the same CDR3. The entry originates in a study of γδ T cells in repeated Plasmodium falciparum infection (dated by TCRdb to about 2021). For the wider study: In the natural-infection arm, Malian children exposed to intense seasonal malaria transmission were enrolled and compared against age and gender matched Australian children. Malian gammadelta TCR repertoires were analysed cross-sectionally during no-transmission periods and were analysed longitudinally across acute febrile malaria episodes. Using both natural infection in Mali and controlled human malaria infection, the study looked at the way repeated Plasmodium falciparum infection shapes the human gammadelta T cell repertoire. Samples were collected from controlled-infection subjects at baseline, immediately before selected infections, and 21 days after each infection. A few malaria-naive U.S. adults underwent four controlled human malaria infections by bites from P. falciparum NF54-infected Anopheles stephensi mosquitoes over approximately 640 days.

The library was made by multiplex PCR. TCRdb records Illumina MiSeq as the sequencer. Each sorted gammadelta T cell sample was sequenced for both the TCR gamma (TRG) and TCR delta (TRD) chains. From the authors' description of their analysis: Clonotype tree plots, accumulated frequency of the top 20 clonotypes, diversity index (DI) and D75 metrics were included in the repertoire analyses. TCRdb processed the public reads again with the CATT caller, after which rows with matching DNA were combined. These V and J calls rely on TCRdb rather than the paper's analysis. Across this sample there are some 100,000 delta-chain clones, with around 1.4% seen only once. Together, the top ten hold approximately 10% of the sample. The CDR3, from cysteine to phenylalanine, totals 19 residues. The kept DNA is CDR3 alone, 57 bases in frame from the first base. CDR1 and CDR2, looked up from the germline V gene, are GEAIGNYY and EKD. The V end gives up 3 bases and the J end 0 bases, leaving 18 bases in the junction not matched to a gene.

Vgamma9/Vdelta2+ and Vdelta2-negative gammadelta T cell populations were flow-sorted from peripheral blood mononuclear cells for bulk TCR repertoire analysis. What the research found in general, with its limitations: Because the controlled-infection cohort was small, analysis of inter-individual variability in gammadelta T cell responses was limited. The Malian cohort came from a small rural village of predominantly one ethnic group, limiting generalizability. A highly stable polyclonal repertoire over time and infection, with many inter-individual overlapping TCRgamma sequences, was shown by Vgamma9/Vdelta2+ TCR repertoires. Waves of new clonotype selection in Vdelta2-negative, largely Vdelta1+, gammadelta TCR repertoires appeared to be driven by repeated controlled infections. Vdelta2-negative gammadelta TCR repertoires from Malian children appeared more clonally expanded, less diverse and less shared than those of Australian children.

The chain is made from TRDV2 and TRDJ1; 7 central bases correspond to TRDD3. The sequenced sample consisted of gamma-delta T cells from blood. The TCR comes from a pool of human donors (malaria-infected and uninfected, not separated). The CDR3 protein: CACDPLHGLGAKYTDKLIF. The sequence in DNA is TGTGCCTGTGACCCGCTACACGGGCTGGGGGCCAAGTACACCGATAAACTCATCTTT.